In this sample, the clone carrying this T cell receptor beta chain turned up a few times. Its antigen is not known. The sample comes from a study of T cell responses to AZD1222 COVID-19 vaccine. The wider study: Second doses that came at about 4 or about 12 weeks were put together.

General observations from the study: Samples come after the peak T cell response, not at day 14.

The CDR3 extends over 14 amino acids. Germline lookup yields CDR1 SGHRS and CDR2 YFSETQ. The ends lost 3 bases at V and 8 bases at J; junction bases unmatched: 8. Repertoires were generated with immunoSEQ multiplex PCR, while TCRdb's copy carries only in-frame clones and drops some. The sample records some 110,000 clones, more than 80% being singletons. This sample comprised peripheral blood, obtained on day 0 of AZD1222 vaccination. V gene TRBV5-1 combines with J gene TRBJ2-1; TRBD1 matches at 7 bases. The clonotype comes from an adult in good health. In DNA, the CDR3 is TGCGCCAGCAGCTCCTACACTACAGGGGATGAGCAGTTCTTC. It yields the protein CASSSYTTGDEQFF.